These T cell receptor beta chains were read from a single sample in a study of blood T cell repertoires in COVID-19. TCRdb keeps only in-frame clones here, not all; method: immunoSEQ multiplex PCR. The sample yields around 250,000 clones, about four fifths seen once. The specimen sequenced was PBMCs or T cells enriched from blood (not recorded which). All receptors come from a man aged 35 to 55 who had been exposed to COVID-19. The CDR3 runs from the conserved cysteine through the conserved F or W. D genes are given only for firm matches. The size of a clone is reported for some rows only, either as once, few or many, or as a class for expanded clones.

CDR3 DNA | CDR3 protein | D gene | J gene | V gene | clone size
TGCAGTGCTAGTCGCTGGCCCAATGAGCAGTTCTTC | CSASRWPNEQFF | . | TRBJ2-1 | TRBV20-1 | .
TGCGCCAGCAGCCTTAGCGGGGGGGACTACGAGCAGTACTTC | CASSLSGGDYEQYF | TRBD2 | TRBJ2-7 | TRBV5-1 | .
TGTGCCAGTAGTAGCGGGACAGGGGGGAACTATGGCTACACCTTC | CASSSGTGGNYGYTF | TRBD1 | TRBJ1-2 | TRBV19 | .
TGTGCCAGCAGTTTTGGGCAAGAAGCTTTCTTT | CASSFGQEAFF | . | TRBJ1-1 | TRBV12-3/TRBV12-4 | .
TGTGCCAGCAGCTTTTGGCAGGGGACGGACACAGATACGCAGTATTTT | CASSFWQGTDTDTQYF | . | TRBJ2-3 | TRBV7-9 | few
TGTGCCTGGAGTAGCGGGAGAAGGTACGAGCAGTACTTC | CAWSSGRRYEQYF | TRBD2 | TRBJ2-7 | TRBV30 | .
TGTGCCAGTAGTATGAGAGGGTTGTATCAGCCCCAGCATTTT | CASSMRGLYQPQHF | . | TRBJ1-5 | TRBV19 | .
TGTGCCATCAGTGATGTTCCGGGAGCGAACACTGAAGCTTTCTTT | CAISDVPGANTEAFF | . | TRBJ1-1 | TRBV10-3 | once
TGTGCTAGTGGTTCTGGACAGAATAACATGAACACTGAAGCTTTCTTT | CASGSGQNNMNTEAFF | . | TRBJ1-1 | TRBV12-5 | .
TGTGCCAGCAGCCCCCGGGGAGGTCCAGGGAACACTGAAGCTTTCTTT | CASSPRGGPGNTEAFF | . | TRBJ1-1 | TRBV7-9 | .
TGTGCCACGAGACGGGACAGGGGTGCCGAGCAGTACTTC | CATRRDRGAEQYF | TRBD1 | TRBJ2-7 | TRBV15 | .
TGTGCCACCAGTTTAGGGACAGGGAGGTCCGATGAGCAGTTCTTC | CATSLGTGRSDEQFF | TRBD1 | TRBJ2-1 | TRBV24-1 | once
TGTGCCAGCAGCTTCGGGGGTTGGACTGAAGCTTTCTTT | CASSFGGWTEAFF | . | TRBJ1-1 | TRBV11-3 | .
TGTGCCAGCAGCACCTCTCAGGGGTTAGGGCAGTACTTC | CASSTSQGLGQYF | . | TRBJ2-7 | TRBV7-9 | many
TGTGCCAGTAGTATAGAAAGGGGACAGGGGTCCGGGGAGCTGTTTTTT | CASSIERGQGSGELFF | TRBD1 | TRBJ2-2 | TRBV19 | .
TGTGCCAGTAGCCCCACAGGGACAAAAGGAAACACCATATATTTT | CASSPTGTKGNTIYF | . | TRBJ1-3 | TRBV19 | .
TGTGCCAGCAGCTCCCGCCGGGACAGGGGGGTGTCGATAGATGGCTACACCTTC | CASSSRRDRGVSIDGYTF | TRBD1 | TRBJ1-2 | TRBV7-8 | .
TGTGCCAGCAGTTCTCGGGACAACTCCTACGAGCAGTACTTC | CASSSRDNSYEQYF | . | TRBJ2-7 | TRBV6-6 | .
TGTGCCAGCAGCCCTTCCCTCTTGTACGAGCAGTACTTC | CASSPSLLYEQYF | . | TRBJ2-7 | TRBV3-1/TRBV3-2 | .
TGTGCCAGCAGCGCCCAGCCGGAGGGCCTGATCAATGAGCAGTTCTTC | CASSAQPEGLINEQFF | . | TRBJ2-1 | TRBV9 | .
TGTGCCAGCAGCTCACAGGGGAACACTGAAGCTTTCTTT | CASSSQGNTEAFF | . | TRBJ1-1 | TRBV11-2 | few
TGTGCCAGCTCGACATCCACAGATACGCAGTATTTT | CASSTSTDTQYF | . | TRBJ2-3 | TRBV13 | few
TGTGCCAGCAGAGGACTGGGGGAGCAGTACTTC | CASRGLGEQYF | . | TRBJ2-7 | TRBV21-1 | .
TGTGCCAGTAGTATGAGACAGGACTATGGCTACACCTTC | CASSMRQDYGYTF | . | TRBJ1-2 | TRBV19 | .
TGTGCCAGCAGCTCCACAGGCGTTTCCAATGAGCAGTTCTTC | CASSSTGVSNEQFF | . | TRBJ2-1 | TRBV11-3 | .
TGTGCCAGTAGTACCCGGGTCGGTTCACCCCTCCACTTT | CASSTRVGSPLHF | . | TRBJ1-6 | TRBV19 | .
TGTGCCTGGAATCGTAACAATGAGCAGTTCTTC | CAWNRNNEQFF | . | TRBJ2-1 | TRBV30 | .
TGTGCCAGCAGTGTACAGGGGGTGCAGCCCCAGCATTTT | CASSVQGVQPQHF | TRBD1 | TRBJ1-5 | TRBV2 | few
TGTGCCAGCAACGTGGGACTAGCGGGAGGGGAGACCCAGTACTTC | CASNVGLAGGETQYF | TRBD2 | TRBJ2-5 | TRBV2 | .
TGTGCCAGCAGCTGGGACAGGGGCTCTGGAAACACCATATATTTT | CASSWDRGSGNTIYF | TRBD1 | TRBJ1-3 | TRBV5-4 | .
TGCGCCAGCAGCTTAGGACTTGTAGGGTTTAACTCTGGAAACACCATATATTTT | CASSLGLVGFNSGNTIYF | . | TRBJ1-3 | TRBV5-1 | .
TGCGCCAGCAGTCCCGGTACCTATGGCTACACCTTC | CASSPGTYGYTF | . | TRBJ1-2 | TRBV4-1 | .
TGTGCCAGCAGCGTAGCGCCTACTTCGGGGCAAGAGACCCAGTACTTC | CASSVAPTSGQETQYF | . | TRBJ2-5 | TRBV9 | .
TGTGCCAGCAGCCTGTCGGAGTATGGCTACACCTTC | CASSLSEYGYTF | . | TRBJ1-2 | TRBV12-3/TRBV12-4 | .
TGTGCCAGCAGCGTATCCCCTGGCACAGATACGCAGTATTTT | CASSVSPGTDTQYF | . | TRBJ2-3 | TRBV9 | .
TGTGCCAGCAGCTTATCGGGACAGTACAATCAGCCCCAGCATTTT | CASSLSGQYNQPQHF | TRBD1 | TRBJ1-5 | TRBV7-2 | few
TGTGCCAGCAGTTACTACAGGGTAGGGTCTGGAAACACCATATATTTT | CASSYYRVGSGNTIYF | . | TRBJ1-3 | TRBV6-5 | .
TGCGCCAGCAGCTTTGATCCGACAAATAATTCACCCCTCCACTTT | CASSFDPTNNSPLHF | . | TRBJ1-6 | TRBV5-1 | .
TGTGCCTGGAGTGTAGTTCTCGGGACTCCAGATGAGCAGTTCTTC | CAWSVVLGTPDEQFF | . | TRBJ2-1 | TRBV30 | .
TGTGCCAGCAACCCAGGAGGGACGAAGGGTGGCTACACCTTC | CASNPGGTKGGYTF | . | TRBJ1-2 | TRBV11-2 | .
TGTGCCACCAGTGAGCCGGGACAGGGGAGGACCGAGCAGTACTTC | CATSEPGQGRTEQYF | TRBD1 | TRBJ2-7 | TRBV24-1 | .
TGTGCCAGCAGCCGCGCTCCGGGAGTGGAGACCCAGTACTTC | CASSRAPGVETQYF | . | TRBJ2-5 | TRBV7-3 | .
TGTGCCAGCAGTGATAGGGGAACTGAAGCTTTCTTT | CASSDRGTEAFF | . | TRBJ1-1 | TRBV25-1 | .
TGTGCCAGCAGCTTAACGCCCCGACTAGCGGGAGGCAATGAGCAGTTCTTC | CASSLTPRLAGGNEQFF | TRBD2 | TRBJ2-1 | TRBV7-3 | once
TGTGCCAGCAGCTTGTCTAGCGGGAGGAACACCGGGGAGCTGTTTTTT | CASSLSSGRNTGELFF | TRBD2 | TRBJ2-2 | TRBV11-2 | .
TGTGCCAGCAGTTACAGGACAGGGGAAGGCTACACCTTC | CASSYRTGEGYTF | TRBD1 | TRBJ1-2 | TRBV6-2/TRBV6-3 | .
TGTGCCAGCAGCAGGAGGGCCACAGAGACCCAGTACTTC | CASSRRATETQYF | . | TRBJ2-5 | TRBV7-2 | .
TGCGCCAGCAGATTCGACAGGGCCTCCTACAATGAGCAGTTCTTC | CASRFDRASYNEQFF | TRBD1 | TRBJ2-1 | TRBV10-2 | .
TGTGCCAGCAGCCCCCCCAGGGGTTTCCAAGAGACCCAGTACTTC | CASSPPRGFQETQYF | . | TRBJ2-5 | TRBV7-8 | .
TGTGCCAGTAGTATTAGTAGCGGGAGTTACGAGCAGTACTTC | CASSISSGSYEQYF | TRBD2 | TRBJ2-7 | TRBV19 | .
TGTGCCAGCTCACCACCCGGGAGTCGGGATATGCAGTATTTT | CASSPPGSRDMQYF | . | TRBJ2-3 | TRBV18 | .
TGTGCCAGCAGCTTAGACAGCATGAACACTGAAGCTTTCTTT | CASSLDSMNTEAFF | . | TRBJ1-1 | TRBV7-3 | .
TGTGCCGGGGGGACTAGCGGGCCCAATGAGCAGTTCTTC | CAGGTSGPNEQFF | TRBD2 | TRBJ2-1 | TRBV13 | .
TGTGCCAGTATTTCTAGTACCATGGGTGTCGAGAAACTGTTTTTT | CASISSTMGVEKLFF | . | TRBJ1-4 | TRBV19 | .
TGTGCCCTACGGACAGGGAGGACAGATACGCAGTATTTT | CALRTGRTDTQYF | TRBD1 | TRBJ2-3 | TRBV2 | .
TGTGCCGGGTCGGCAGGGAAGTACACTGAAGCTTTCTTT | CAGSAGKYTEAFF | . | TRBJ1-1 | TRBV6-5 | .
TGTGCCAGCAGCCATCCGGGTACCTACGAGCAGTACTTC | CASSHPGTYEQYF | . | TRBJ2-7 | TRBV14 | .
TGTGCCAGCATAATCACGAGATCTCGAACCGGGGAGCTGTTTTTT | CASIITRSRTGELFF | . | TRBJ2-2 | TRBV6-5 | .
TGCGCCAGCAGCTTGATCCCCGGGACTAGCGGATACTCCTACGAGCAGTACTTC | CASSLIPGTSGYSYEQYF | TRBD2 | TRBJ2-7 | TRBV5-1 | .